This T cell receptor beta chain was sequenced for a study of blood T cell repertoires in COVID-19 (dated by TCRdb to about 2020). A note on the overall study: Samples covering the acute and convalescent phases of COVID-19 were provided by collaborators in the United States, Italy and Spain. The repertoires were released in a freely available public database intended as a resource for research on the immune response to SARS-CoV-2. Samples came from the ongoing ImmuneRACE study (first 160 participants) plus 1,254 subjects from 6 global collaborators. The dataset comprised deeply sampled blood TCRbeta repertoires from subjects exposed to, actively infected with, or recovered from COVID-19. A de-identified subject ID, COVID-19 status, age in years and sex were almost always included in the sample metadata. Where HLA class I and class II types were available, the types were taken from metadata supplied by the sample provider, not from assay-based typing. The prospective study material was composed of cDNA or gDNA derived from T cells, B-cell-depleted T cells, or PBMCs. Points the paper makes about the study in general: How much clinical and demographic metadata was included differed by source and by participant, and the metadata was provided uncurated.

Collaborating institutions collected whole blood in K2EDTA tubes following their own protocols. Collaborator samples were shipped for TCRbeta analysis as frozen whole blood, isolated PBMCs, or DNA extracted from either sample type. On this clone itself: Its target antigen remains unknown. Base qualities are not recorded, but no much larger clone differs from it by a single base.

The CDR3 numbers 16 residues from cysteine through phenylalanine. The read is trimmed to its CDR3 DNA, 48 bases read in frame from base 1. V has 0 bases trimmed and J has 1 base trimmed; junction bases matching no gene number 2. For CDR1 and CDR2, the germline V gene (reference sequence) lists WNHNN and SYGVQD. TCRbeta CDR3 regions were amplified from genomic DNA using the immunoSEQ Assay, a bias-controlled multiplex PCR. The authors processed their data as follows. Nucleated cell counts per sample were estimated from amplification of reference gene primers within the assay. To quantify the absolute abundance of each unique TCRbeta CDR3 rearrangement, sequence reads were collapsed and filtered. For each sample, productive Simpson clonality was calculated by taking the square root of Simpson's diversity index across productive rearrangements. In TCRdb, the immuneACCESS table is reduced to in-frame sequences with V and J assigned. These tables do not hold every clone; where another copy was compared, an unresolved V gene accounts for under half, and the others remain unexplained. V, J and clone size reflect that table, while D and trimming were determined from the DNA. The sample table shows over 85,000 clones, and around 84% are seen once. The ten largest clones capture less than 3.5% of the sample.

The chain links TRBV10-1 with TRBJ2-3; the central 9 bases match TRBD2. This sequence originates from a middle-aged man with active or convalescent COVID-19. The specimen sequenced was peripheral blood. The CDR3 in this case is CASSESSSGGTDTQYF. Read as DNA, the sequence is TGCGCCAGCAGTGAGTCGTCTAGCGGGGGCACAGATACGCAGTATTTT.